The text below deals with one TCR beta chain. The germline V gene has CDR1 SEHNR and CDR2 FQNEAQ (reference sequence). After removal of 8 bases from V and 5 bases from J, the junction contained 9 bases not matched to a gene. The CDR3 consists of 14 residues. This sample is part of a study of blood T cell repertoires in COVID-19. Clones were read by immunoSEQ multiplex PCR, and TCRdb kept only the in-frame ones, dropping some. The sample holds under 350,000 clones, roughly 89% seen once. V gene TRBV7-9 combines with J gene TRBJ1-2, with 9 bases lining up with TRBD1. The source of this sequence is a man between 35 and 55 years old with acute or convalescent COVID-19. The specimen sequenced was peripheral blood. The CDR3 sequence: CASQDRDRVYGYTF. The CDR3, as DNA: TGTGCCAGCCAAGACCGGGACAGGGTTTATGGCTACACCTTC.